What follows are 22 T cell receptor beta chains derived from one specimen sequenced in a study of tissue T cells after allogeneic stem cell transplantation. Sequencing was performed with immunoSEQ multiplex PCR; in TCRdb, only in-frame clones are kept and a portion is missing. The sample contains about 50,000 clones, 65% to 80% of which appear only once. Sequencing used sorted cells pooled from one or two spleens. Source of these receptors: a pool of C57BL/6 mice in good health.

With respect to this clone: The germline and genes are mouse ones. The sequenced fragment ends 1 residue before the CDR3 boundary, so the rest is inferred from the germline J gene. The chain has TRBV17 and TRBJ2-5; TRBD1 is a possible D gene (5 bases). V lost 2 bases to trimming and J lost 2 bases, with 8 bases between them. The CDR3 consists of 14 residues. Germline lookup yields CDR1 MNHDT and CDR2 YYDKIL. Partial CDR3 DNA: TGTGCTAGCAGTAGAAGGACAATCCAAGACACCCAGTAC. This sequence encodes CASSRRTIQDTQY. In full, the CDR3 is CASSRRTIQDTQYF.

Details on this clone: The listed genes are named as in mouse. The DNA ends 1 residue before the CDR3 does, and the rest of the CDR3 is filled in from the germline J gene. V usage is TRBV12-2 and J usage is TRBJ2-2, with 10 bases that match TRBD2. The CDR3 is 14 amino acids. V trimming: 1 base; J trimming: 6 bases; junction bases outside the gene matches: 1. Germline V gene sequence: CDR1 SGHLS, CDR2 HYDKME. CDR3: CASSLTGGAGQLYF. The CDR3 DNA, read in part, is TGTGCCAGCTCTCTTACTGGGGGGGCCGGGCAGCTCTAC.

A word on this clone: These gene names are mouse names. The read ends 1 residue before the CDR3 terminus; that terminus is restored from the germline J gene. The V and J genes are TRBV4 and TRBJ2-1; D is uncertain. CDR1 and CDR2 (germline): LGHDT, YNNKQL (reference sequence). The ends were cut back, 5 bases at V and 2 bases at J, with 7 bases in the middle. CDR3 length: 13 residues. This CDR3 reads CASSPGHYAEQFF. The CDR3 DNA, read in part, is TGTGCCAGCAGCCCCGGTCACTATGCTGAGCAGTTC.

The sample holds a few counts of this clone. The gene names here belong to mouse. Read data end 1 residue before the CDR3 end; the end is taken from the germline J gene. Other DNA sequences of this sample code for an identical CDR3. This sequence joins TRBV1 and TRBJ2-7, with a possible D match to TRBD1 (5 bases). The germline gives CDR1 NSQYPW, CDR2 LRSPGD (reference sequence). Trimming took off 3 bases at V and 4 bases at J, with 7 bases between the two ends. The CDR3 runs to 12 residues. CDR3 DNA (partial): TGCACCTGCAGTGCGCCAGGGTATGAACAGTAC. The encoded protein is CTCSAPGYEQY. The whole CDR3 sequence reads CTCSAPGYEQYF.

This clone showed up just once. Gene names are mouse gene names. The read falls 1 residue short of the CDR3 end, and the missing part is taken from the germline J gene. The chain links TRBV19 to TRBJ2-4; a weak D match, TRBD1 (5 bases). V dropped 4 bases and J dropped 2 bases, with 11 bases sitting between them. Looked up from germline, CDR1 is FNHDT and CDR2 is SITEND (reference sequence). The CDR3 is 14 amino acids. The chain's CDR3 is CASSPRQPQNTLYF. The CDR3 bases that were read are TGTGCCAGCAGTCCCCGACAGCCTCAAAACACCTTGTAC.

Regarding this clone: Mouse names are used for the genes. The read stops 1 residue short of the end of the CDR3; the missing end is completed from the germline J gene. This chain joins TRBV19 and TRBJ2-2; D is possibly TRBD1 (5 bases). V was trimmed by 1 base and J by 3 bases, leaving 7 bases between them. The CDR3 length is 14 residues. The V gene's germline CDR1 is FNHDT and CDR2 SITEND (reference sequence). The DNA read from the CDR3 is TGTGCCAGCAGTATAAAAGGGGACACCGGGCAGCTCTAC. Amino acid sequence: CASSIKGDTGQLY. The CDR3 in its entirety is CASSIKGDTGQLYF.

Details on this clone: These gene names are mouse names. The read ends 1 residue early relative to the CDR3; the germline J gene fills the gap. The gene calls are TRBV29 and TRBJ2-5; D tentatively fits TRBD1 or TRBD2 (5 bases each). With 1 base removed from V and 6 bases from J, the gap between germline ends came to 5 bases. The CDR3 totals 12 residues. Germline V gene lookup returns CDR1 MSHET and CDR2 SYDVDS. The CDR3: CASSLWGDTQYF. The covered CDR3 bases are TGTGCTAGCAGTTTATGGGGGGACACCCAGTAC.

Of note for this clone: Germline and genes: mouse. The read terminates 1 residue ahead of where the CDR3 ends, so the germline J gene completes it. V gene TRBV5 combines with J gene TRBJ2-1; TRBD1 is a possible D gene (5 bases). V lost 4 bases and J 3 bases, leaving 7 bases between the germline ends. The CDR3 sequence is 13 residues long. In germline, CDR1 is LGHNA, CDR2 YNLKQL (reference sequence). The covered CDR3 bases are TGTGCCAGCAGCCCCCAGGGCTATGCTGAGCAGTTC. It specifies CASSPQGYAEQF. The CDR3 in full is CASSPQGYAEQFF.

Comment on this clone: The genes are named according to mouse. The read gets to within 1 residue of the CDR3 end, and the germline J gene fills in the rest. V is TRBV3 and J is TRBJ1-1; D is perhaps TRBD1 (6 bases). CDR1 is SNHLY and CDR2 is FYNGKV in the germline V gene (reference sequence). Deletions cut 5 bases from V and 7 bases from J, with 11 bases between. This CDR3 comprises 12 residues. The CDR3 reads CASSEQGREVFF. CDR3 bases read: TGTGCCAGCAGCGAACAGGGTAGAGAAGTCTTC. Supplemented by reference TRBV3 and TRBJ1-1, the full variable domain reads GPKVLQIPSHQIIDMGQMVTLNCDPVSNHLYFYWYKQILGQQMEFLVNFYNGKVMEKSKLFKDQFSVERPDGSYFTLKIQPTALEDSAVYFCASSEQGREVFFGKGTRLTVV.

This clone was counted a few times. Gene names follow the mouse nomenclature. The observed sequence ends 1 residue before the CDR3 terminus, with the missing tail filled in from the germline J gene. V and J are TRBV14 and TRBJ1-2, with 7 bases identical to TRBD1. The V gene's germline CDR1 is SGHDT and CDR2 FRDEAV. The CDR3 contains 12 residues. V shed 3 bases, J shed 5 bases, and the junction held 1 base outside the gene matches. CDR3 sequence: CASSSGGSDYTF. The DNA read from the CDR3 is TGTGCCAGCAGTTCAGGGGGATCCGACTACACC.

As regards this clone: Here the gene names and germline are mouse. The CDR3 is cut off 1 residue early in the read; its end comes from the germline J gene. This chain connects TRBV31 to TRBJ1-4, with D possibly matching TRBD1 (6 bases). Germline V gene data show CDR1 as GKSSPN and CDR2 as SITVG. V lost 0 bases, J lost 4 bases, and 12 bases lay in between. The CDR3 spans 15 residues. The CDR3 loop is CAWSLARGGNERLFF. CDR3 DNA, as far as it was read: TGTGCCTGGAGTCTAGCCAGGGGTGGCAACGAAAGATTATTT.

A note on this clone: Mouse germline and gene names are used. The read terminates 1 residue before the CDR3 end, so the remaining end is supplied by the germline J gene. The genes are TRBV19 and TRBJ2-3; D unresolved. Germline CDR1 FNHDT, CDR2 SITEND (reference sequence). CDR3 length equals 15 residues. V lost 2 bases, J lost 0 bases, and 10 bases lay in between. CDR3 region: CASSIEARSAETLYF. The covered CDR3 bases are TGTGCCAGCAGTATCGAGGCGAGGAGTGCAGAAACGCTGTAT.

On this clone itself: The gene names here belong to mouse. The read ends 1 residue before the CDR3 terminus; that terminus is restored from the germline J gene. The chain joins TRBV5 to TRBJ2-1; D might be TRBD1 (6 bases). The CDR3 runs 14 residues. From germline, CDR1 is LGHNA and CDR2 YNLKQL (reference sequence). V dropped 4 bases and J dropped 4 bases, with 11 bases sitting between them. The CDR3 region is CASSPRDNYAEQFF. The covered CDR3 bases are TGTGCCAGCAGCCCCCGGGACAATTATGCTGAGCAGTTC.

Turning to this clone: The genes and germline here are from mouse. The read terminates 1 residue ahead of where the CDR3 ends, so the germline J gene completes it. This chain connects TRBV13-3 to TRBJ2-4, with TRBD1 matching over 7 bases. J lost 3 bases, V lost 4 bases, and 2 bases had no gene match. The CDR3 totals 13 residues. Germline V gene lookup returns CDR1 NNHDY and CDR2 SYVADS. CDR3 amino acids: CASSRDRQNTLYF. The sequenced part of the CDR3 DNA is TGTGCCAGCAGTCGGGACAGACAAAACACCTTGTAC.

Only one count was recorded for this clone. Germline and genes here are mouse. The read ends 1 residue early relative to the CDR3; the germline J gene fills the gap. J is TRBJ1-6 and V is TRBV4, with 7 bases identical to TRBD1. TRBJ1-6 belongs to the ORF category, with a function that is uncertain. Germline V gene data show CDR1 as LGHDT and CDR2 as YNNKQL (reference sequence). The CDR3 length is 14 residues. The V gene end was trimmed by 4 bases and the J gene end by 7 bases; junction bases not matched to a gene: 4. This chain's CDR3 is CASSSTGWNSPLYF. The covered CDR3 bases are TGTGCCAGCAGCTCGACAGGGTGGAATTCGCCCCTCTAC.

As regards this clone: Mouse germline and gene names are used. The CDR3 goes on 1 residue after the read ends, and that part is filled in from the germline J gene. The chain carries TRBV31 and TRBJ1-5; D gene uncertain. Trimming took off 2 bases at V and 3 bases at J, with 8 bases between the two ends. Germline V gene sequence: CDR1 GKSSPN, CDR2 SITVG. The CDR3 is made up of 13 amino acids. CDR3 sequence reads: CAWSGMTNQAPLF. The part of the CDR3 DNA that was read is TGTGCCTGGAGTGGGATGACCAACCAGGCTCCGCTT.

A word on this clone: Gene names are mouse gene names. The read gets to within 1 residue of the CDR3 end, and the germline J gene fills in the rest. J is TRBJ1-2 and V is TRBV4, with 9 bases that match TRBD1. The CDR3 has 14 residues. Germline V gene sequence: CDR1 LGHDT, CDR2 YNNKQL (reference sequence). V was clipped by 5 bases and J by 1 base; unmatched bases: 2. CDR3 loop: CASSPGQGNSDYTF. CDR3 bases read: TGTGCCAGCAGCCCGGGACAGGGAAACTCCGACTACACC.

With respect to this clone: These gene names are mouse names. The read ends 1 residue early relative to the CDR3; the germline J gene fills the gap. This rearrangement joins TRBV12-2 to TRBJ1-6, with D perhaps matching TRBD1 (6 bases). TRBJ1-6 is annotated as an ORF whose role is uncertain. Trimming took off 3 bases at V and 11 bases at J, with 7 bases between the two ends. Germline V lookup: CDR1 SGHLS, CDR2 HYDKME. The CDR3 loop spans 11 amino acids. CDR3 DNA, as far as it was read: TGTGCCAGCTCTTCAGGGGCGCCCCTCTAC. As protein: CASSSGAPLY. Given in full, the CDR3 is CASSSGAPLYF.

On this clone: The gene names here belong to mouse. The read terminates 1 residue before the CDR3 end, so the remaining end is supplied by the germline J gene. This chain uses TRBV13-2 with TRBJ2-1; 8 bases agree with TRBD1. The CDR3 is 13 residues long. J lost 5 bases, V lost 8 bases, and 6 bases had no gene match. In germline, CDR1 is NNHNN, CDR2 SYGAGS (reference sequence). The CDR3 DNA, read in part, is TGTGCCAGGTCAGACAGGGGAGATGCTGAGCAGTTC. Protein: CARSDRGDAEQF. The whole CDR3 region reads CARSDRGDAEQFF.

In this sample, this clone turned up once. Germline and genes: mouse. The sequenced fragment ends 1 residue before the CDR3 boundary, so the rest is inferred from the germline J gene. V is TRBV13-2 and J is TRBJ2-3; the D is unclear. Germline assignment: CDR1 NNHNN and CDR2 SYGAGS (reference sequence). V lost 1 base and J lost 3, with 6 bases in between. This CDR3 contains 13 residues. The CDR3 loop reads CASGDPTAETLYF. The part of the CDR3 DNA that was read is TGTGCCAGCGGTGATCCGACAGCAGAAACGCTGTAT.

Regarding this clone: Gene names refer to mouse genes. The read falls 1 residue short of the CDR3 end, and the missing part is taken from the germline J gene. The chain uses TRBV13-2 and TRBJ2-4; D gene unclear. The V end was cut by 0 bases, the J end by 0 bases, with 8 bases between. The CDR3 has 15 residues. Germline CDR1 NNHNN, CDR2 SYGAGS (reference sequence). This CDR3 reads CASGDEGGSQNTLYF. CDR3 DNA, as far as it was read: TGTGCCAGCGGTGATGAGGGTGGTAGTCAAAACACCTTGTAC.

To note about this clone: Germline and genes here are mouse. The read gets to within 1 residue of the CDR3 end, and the germline J gene fills in the rest. The V and J genes are TRBV12-2 and TRBJ2-5; D call uncertain. V lost 2 bases, J lost 0 bases, and 11 bases lay in between. The germline gives CDR1 SGHLS, CDR2 HYDKME. There are 15 residues in the CDR3. Here the CDR3 reads CASSPTTINQDTQYF. CDR3 DNA (partial): TGTGCCAGCTCTCCTACAACTATTAACCAAGACACCCAGTAC.